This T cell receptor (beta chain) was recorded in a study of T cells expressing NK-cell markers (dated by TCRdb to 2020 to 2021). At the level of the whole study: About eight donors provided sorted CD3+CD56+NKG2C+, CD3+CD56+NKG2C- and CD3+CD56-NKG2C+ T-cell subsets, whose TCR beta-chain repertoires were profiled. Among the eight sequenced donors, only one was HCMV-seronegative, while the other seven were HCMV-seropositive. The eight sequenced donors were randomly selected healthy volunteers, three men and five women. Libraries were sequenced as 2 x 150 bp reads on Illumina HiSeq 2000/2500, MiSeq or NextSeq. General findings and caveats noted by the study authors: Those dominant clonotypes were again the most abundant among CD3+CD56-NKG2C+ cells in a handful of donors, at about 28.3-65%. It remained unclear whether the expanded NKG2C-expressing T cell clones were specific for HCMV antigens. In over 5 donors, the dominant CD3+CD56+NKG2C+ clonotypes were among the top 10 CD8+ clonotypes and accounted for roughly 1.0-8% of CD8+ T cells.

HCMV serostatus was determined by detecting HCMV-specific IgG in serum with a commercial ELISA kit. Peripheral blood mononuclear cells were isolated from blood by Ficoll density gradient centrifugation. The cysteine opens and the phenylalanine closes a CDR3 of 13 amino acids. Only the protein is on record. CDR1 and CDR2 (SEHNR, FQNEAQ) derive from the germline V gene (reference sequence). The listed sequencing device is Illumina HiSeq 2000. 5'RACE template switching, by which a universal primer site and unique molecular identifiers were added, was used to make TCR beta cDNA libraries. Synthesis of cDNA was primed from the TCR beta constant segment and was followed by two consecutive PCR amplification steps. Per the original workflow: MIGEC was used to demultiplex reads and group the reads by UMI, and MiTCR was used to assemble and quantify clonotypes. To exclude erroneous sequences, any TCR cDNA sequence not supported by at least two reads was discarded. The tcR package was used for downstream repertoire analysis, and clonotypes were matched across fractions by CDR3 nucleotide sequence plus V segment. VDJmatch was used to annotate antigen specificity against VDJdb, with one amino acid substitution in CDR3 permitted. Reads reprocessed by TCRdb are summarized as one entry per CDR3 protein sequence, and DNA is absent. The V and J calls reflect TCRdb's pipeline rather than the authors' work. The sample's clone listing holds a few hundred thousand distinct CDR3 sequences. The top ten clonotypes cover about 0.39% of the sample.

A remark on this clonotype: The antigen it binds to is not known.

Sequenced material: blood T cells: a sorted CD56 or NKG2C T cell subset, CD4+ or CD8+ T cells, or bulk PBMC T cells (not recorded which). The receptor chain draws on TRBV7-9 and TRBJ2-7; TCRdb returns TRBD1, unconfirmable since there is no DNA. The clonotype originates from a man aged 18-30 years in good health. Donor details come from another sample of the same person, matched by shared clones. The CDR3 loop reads CAGGHRGDGGQYF.